Below, 12 T cell receptor beta chains from the same sample are listed, as sequenced in a study of T cell responses to AZD1222 COVID-19 vaccine. The protocol was immunoSEQ multiplex PCR, while the TCRdb copy is restricted to in-frame clones and leaves out a portion. The table shows under 95,000 clones, with 90% occurring only once. The starting material was peripheral blood, obtained on day 0 of AZD1222 vaccination. Receptor source: an adult in good health.

Turning to this clone: The junction and the germline gene differ at one end; a read error may be behind it. The chain couples TRBV28 to TRBJ2-1; a weak D match, TRBD1 (6 bases). This CDR3 contains 15 residues. Germline-derived CDR1 and CDR2 are MDHEN and SYDVKM. CDR3 residues: CASSPGAGWDNGQFF. The CDR3 coding sequence is TGTGCCAGCAGCCCTGGAGCAGGGTGGGACAATGGGCAGTTCTTC.

The V gene is TRBV27, the J gene TRBJ1-2; 7 bases map to TRBD1. The junction had 6 bases not matched to a gene; V was cut back by 5 bases and J by 6 bases. The CDR3 extends over 13 amino acids. Germline loops: CDR1 MNHEY, CDR2 SMNVEV (reference sequence). CDR3 sequence (DNA): TGTGCCAGCAGTCCACGGGACAGCCATGGCTACACCTTC. Encoded protein: CASSPRDSHGYTF.

V is TRBV7-6 and J is TRBJ2-3; D is undetermined. V shed 0 bases and J shed 2 bases, with 6 bases lying between them. Germline CDR1 and CDR2: SGHVS and FNYEAQ. CDR3 size: 14 residues. The CDR3 loop reads CASSLAEYTDTQYF. Here the CDR3 DNA reads TGTGCCAGCAGCTTAGCTGAGTACACAGATACGCAGTATTTT.

The V gene is TRBV7-2, the J gene TRBJ2-5; no firm D call. Germline V gene data show CDR1 as SGHTA and CDR2 as FQGNSA. Deletions cut 1 base from V and 2 bases from J, with 11 bases between. CDR3 size: 15 residues. The CDR3 bases are TGTGCCAGCAGCTTAGGATTTTGGGGTCAAGAGACCCAGTACTTC. Its translation: CASSLGFWGQETQYF.

The chain joins TRBV14 to TRBJ1-2; no firm D call. The CDR3 length is 13 residues. Looked up from germline, CDR1 is SGHDN and CDR2 is FVKESK. With 1 base removed from V and 4 bases from J, the gap between germline ends came to 7 bases. The CDR3 spells CASSQARSYGYTF. CDR3 DNA: TGTGCCAGCAGCCAAGCCCGGTCCTATGGCTACACCTTC. The full variable domain, rest sourced from reference TRBV14 and TRBJ1-2, is EAGVTQFPSHSVIEKGQTVTLRCDPISGHDNLYWYRRVMGKEIKFLLHFVKESKQDESGMPNNRFLAERTGGTYSTLKVQPAELEDSGVYFCASSQARSYGYTFGSGTRLTVV.

The V and J genes are TRBV9 and TRBJ1-6; 7 bases match TRBD1. Germline V gene sequence: CDR1 SGDLS, CDR2 YYNGEE. The CDR3 runs to 14 residues. J lost 6 bases, V lost 3 bases, and 3 bases had no gene match. The CDR3 DNA sequence: TGTGCCAGCAGCGCTAGACAGGGTAATTCACCCCTCCACTTT. This sequence encodes CASSARQGNSPLHF.

The chain is built from TRBV5-1 and TRBJ2-3; D not certain. CDR1 is SGHRS and CDR2 is YFSETQ in the germline V gene. The CDR3 contains 12 residues. Trimming took off 4 bases at V and 3 bases at J, with 6 bases between the two ends. As DNA, the CDR3 is TGCGCCAGCAGCATTCGAACAGATACGCAGTATTTT. It translates to CASSIRTDTQYF.

This clone occurred once. V gene TRBV12-3 or TRBV12-4 combines with J gene TRBJ1-5; 7 bases fit TRBD1. The V gene end was trimmed by 4 bases and the J gene end by 11 bases; junction bases not matched to a gene: 8. The CDR3 spans 13 residues. CDR3 region: CASSSGQVPAQHF. The CDR3, as DNA: TGTGCCAGCAGTTCAGGACAGGTCCCAGCCCAGCATTTT.

This chain joins TRBV7-3 and TRBJ1-1, with D hard to call. The germline V and J ends were trimmed by 1 base and 3 bases, with 6 bases remaining between them. The CDR3 runs to 13 residues. Germline assignment: CDR1 SGHTA and CDR2 FQGTGA. In DNA form, the CDR3 reads TGTGCCAGCAGCTTAAGTGCCGACACTGAAGCTTTCTTT. Amino acids: CASSLSADTEAFF.

V and J are TRBV19 and TRBJ1-2; a weak D match, TRBD1 (5 bases). Germline CDR1 and CDR2: LNHDA and SQIVND (reference sequence). V shed 3 bases and J shed 4 bases, with 12 bases lying between them. The CDR3 length is 14 residues. Here the CDR3 DNA reads TGTGCCAGTAGTATTAAAAACAGGAGCTATGGCTACACCTTC. Amino acids: CASSIKNRSYGYTF.

V gene TRBV12-3 or TRBV12-4 combines with J gene TRBJ2-3; unclear D gene. The CDR3 covers 13 residues. Trimming took off 6 bases at V and 2 bases at J, with 9 bases between the two ends. In nucleotides, the CDR3 is TGTGCCAGCAGATCTAGTCCCACAGATACGCAGTATTTT. The encoded protein is CASRSSPTDTQYF.

The chain combines TRBV6-5 with TRBJ1-5; D ambiguous. Trimming removed 6 bases from V and 7 bases from J, with 13 bases in between. This CDR3 spans 13 amino acids. The germline V gene has CDR1 MNHEY and CDR2 SVGAGI. The CDR3 DNA sequence: TGTGCCAGCAGCCCCGGAAGTAACCAGCCCCAGCATTTT. This gives the protein CASSPGSNQPQHF.